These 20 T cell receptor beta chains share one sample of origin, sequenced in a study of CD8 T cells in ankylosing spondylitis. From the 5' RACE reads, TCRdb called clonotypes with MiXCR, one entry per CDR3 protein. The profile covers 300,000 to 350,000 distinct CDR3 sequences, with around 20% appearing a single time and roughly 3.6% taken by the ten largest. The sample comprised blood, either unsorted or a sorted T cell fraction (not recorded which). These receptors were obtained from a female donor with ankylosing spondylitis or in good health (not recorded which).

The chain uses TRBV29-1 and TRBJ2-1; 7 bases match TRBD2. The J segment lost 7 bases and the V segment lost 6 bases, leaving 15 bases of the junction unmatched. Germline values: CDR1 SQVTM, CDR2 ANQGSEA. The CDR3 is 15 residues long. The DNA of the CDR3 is TGCAGCGTAGTCCTTTGGTTCGGGCGGGGGAATGAGCAGTTCTTC. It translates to CSVVLWFGRGNEQFF.

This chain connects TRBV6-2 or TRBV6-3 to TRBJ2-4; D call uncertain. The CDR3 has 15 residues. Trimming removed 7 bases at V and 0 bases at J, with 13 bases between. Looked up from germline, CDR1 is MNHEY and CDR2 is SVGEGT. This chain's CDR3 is CASTIGPLAKNIQYF. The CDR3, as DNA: TGTGCCAGCACCATCGGCCCCCTAGCCAAAAACATTCAGTACTTC.

CDR3 nucleotide sequence: TGTGCCAGCAGCTTAGAACAGGCTGAGCAGTTCTTC. It yields the protein CASSLEQAEQFF. This chain joins TRBV7-8 and TRBJ2-1, with D perhaps TRBD1 (5 bases). Germline assignment: CDR1 SGHVS and CDR2 FQNEAQ. The V and J ends lost 1 base and 9 bases respectively, with 7 bases between them. The length of the CDR3 is 12 residues.

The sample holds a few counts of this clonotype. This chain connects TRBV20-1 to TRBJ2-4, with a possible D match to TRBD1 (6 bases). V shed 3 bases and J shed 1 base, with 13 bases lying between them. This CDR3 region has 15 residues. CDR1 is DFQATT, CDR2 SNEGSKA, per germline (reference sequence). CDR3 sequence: CSARDSPLAKNIQYF. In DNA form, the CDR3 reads TGCAGTGCTAGGGACAGCCCTTTGGCCAAAAACATTCAGTACTTC.

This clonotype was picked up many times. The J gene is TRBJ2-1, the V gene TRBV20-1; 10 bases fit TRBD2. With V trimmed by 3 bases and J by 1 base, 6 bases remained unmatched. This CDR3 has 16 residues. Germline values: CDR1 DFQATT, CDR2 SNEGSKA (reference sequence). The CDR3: CSARPLAGGSYNEQFF. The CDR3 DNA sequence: TGCAGTGCTAGGCCGTTAGCGGGAGGATCCTACAATGAGCAGTTCTTC.

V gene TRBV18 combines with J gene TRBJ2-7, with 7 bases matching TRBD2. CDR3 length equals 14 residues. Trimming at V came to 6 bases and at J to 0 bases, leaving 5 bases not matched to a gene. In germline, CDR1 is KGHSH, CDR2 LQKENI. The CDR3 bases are TGTGCCAGCTCTCCGGGGACTAACTCCTACGAGCAGTACTTC. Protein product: CASSPGTNSYEQYF.

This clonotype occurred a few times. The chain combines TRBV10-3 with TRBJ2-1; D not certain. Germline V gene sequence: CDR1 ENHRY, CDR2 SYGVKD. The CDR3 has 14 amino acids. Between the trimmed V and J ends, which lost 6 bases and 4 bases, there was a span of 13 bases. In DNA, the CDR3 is TGTGCCATCAGAAACGACCCCTCATACAATGAGCAGTTCTTC. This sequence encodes CAIRNDPSYNEQFF.

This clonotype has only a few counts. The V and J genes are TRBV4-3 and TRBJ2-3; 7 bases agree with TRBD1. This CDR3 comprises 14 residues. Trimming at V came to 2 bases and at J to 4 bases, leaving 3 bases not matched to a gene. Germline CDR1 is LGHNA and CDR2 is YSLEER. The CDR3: CASSQTGTADTQYF. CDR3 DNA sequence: TGCGCCAGCAGCCAAACCGGGACAGCAGATACGCAGTATTTT.

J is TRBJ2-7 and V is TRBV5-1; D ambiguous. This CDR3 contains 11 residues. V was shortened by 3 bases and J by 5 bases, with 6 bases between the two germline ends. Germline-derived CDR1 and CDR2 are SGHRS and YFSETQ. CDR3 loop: CASSSRDEQYF. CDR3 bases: TGCGCCAGCAGCTCGAGAGACGAGCAGTACTTC.

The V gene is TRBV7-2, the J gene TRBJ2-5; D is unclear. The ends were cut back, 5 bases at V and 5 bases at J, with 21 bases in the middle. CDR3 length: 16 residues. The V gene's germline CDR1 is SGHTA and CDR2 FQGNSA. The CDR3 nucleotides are TGTGCCAGCAGCCCCTCCAGGACGGCGGTGGGGGAGACCCAGTACTTC. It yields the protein CASSPSRTAVGETQYF. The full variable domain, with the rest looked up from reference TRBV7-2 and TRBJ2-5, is GAGVSQSPSNKVTEKGKDVELRCDPISGHTALYWYRQSLGQGLEFLIYFQGNSAPDKSGLPSDRFSAERTGGSVSTLTIQRTQQEDSAVYLCASSPSRTAVGETQYFGPGTRLLVL.

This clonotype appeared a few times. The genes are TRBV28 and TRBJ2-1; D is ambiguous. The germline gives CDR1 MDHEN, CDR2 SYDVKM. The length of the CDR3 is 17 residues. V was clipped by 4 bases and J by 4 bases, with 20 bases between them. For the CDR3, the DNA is TGTGCCAGCAGTTCGCAACGGCAGCCAAAAATTTACAATGAGCAGTTCTTC. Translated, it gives CASSSQRQPKIYNEQFF.

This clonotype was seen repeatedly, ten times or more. The DNA for the CDR3 is TGCAGCGCTACAGGACTAATGAACACTGAAGCTTTCTTT. Translated: CSATGLMNTEAFF. The chain uses TRBV29-1 and TRBJ1-1; TRBD1 might be the D (5 bases). V lost 7 bases and J 0 bases, leaving 12 bases between the germline ends. CDR3 length equals 13 residues. Germline V gene data show CDR1 as SQVTM and CDR2 as ANQGSEA.

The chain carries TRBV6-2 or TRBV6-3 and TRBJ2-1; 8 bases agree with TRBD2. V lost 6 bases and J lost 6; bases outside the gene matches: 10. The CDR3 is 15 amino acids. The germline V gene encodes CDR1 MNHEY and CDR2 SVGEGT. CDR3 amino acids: CASRHLAGRGNEQFF. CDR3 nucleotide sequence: TGTGCCAGCAGACATCTAGCGGGTCGGGGCAATGAGCAGTTCTTC.

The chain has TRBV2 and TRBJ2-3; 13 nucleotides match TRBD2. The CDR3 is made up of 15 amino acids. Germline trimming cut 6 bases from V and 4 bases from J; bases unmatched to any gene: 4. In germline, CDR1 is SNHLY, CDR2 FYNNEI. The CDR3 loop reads CASRTSGRSSDTQYF. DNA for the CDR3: TGTGCCAGCAGGACTAGCGGGAGGAGCTCAGATACGCAGTATTTT.

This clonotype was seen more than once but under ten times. CDR3 in DNA: TGTGCCAGCAGTTTTGGACCGGCCGAGCAGTACTTC. Its protein is CASSFGPAEQYF. This chain uses TRBV6-2 or TRBV6-3 with TRBJ2-7; D is unclear. The CDR3 runs to 12 residues. Germline V gene lookup returns CDR1 MNHEY and CDR2 SVGEGT. Trimming took off 4 bases at V and 6 bases at J, with 10 bases between the two ends.

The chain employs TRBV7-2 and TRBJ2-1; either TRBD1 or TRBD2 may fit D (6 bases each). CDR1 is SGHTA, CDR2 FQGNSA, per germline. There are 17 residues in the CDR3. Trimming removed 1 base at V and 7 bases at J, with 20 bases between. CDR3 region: CASSLVGGGQLNNEQFF. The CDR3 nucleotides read TGTGCCAGCAGCTTAGTAGGAGGGGGGCAGCTCAATAATGAGCAGTTCTTC.

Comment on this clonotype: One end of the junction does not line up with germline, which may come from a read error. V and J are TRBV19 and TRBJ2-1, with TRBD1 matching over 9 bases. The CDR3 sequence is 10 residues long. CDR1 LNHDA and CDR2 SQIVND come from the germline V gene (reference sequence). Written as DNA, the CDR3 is TGTGCCAGCTCCCGGGACAGGGTGGTCTTC. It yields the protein CASSRDRVVF.

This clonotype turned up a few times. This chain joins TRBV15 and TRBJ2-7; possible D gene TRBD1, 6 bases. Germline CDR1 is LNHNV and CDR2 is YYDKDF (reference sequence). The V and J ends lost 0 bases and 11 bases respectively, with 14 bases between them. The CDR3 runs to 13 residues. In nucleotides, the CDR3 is TGTGCCACCAGCAGAGATTCGGTAGGGACAAAGTACTTC. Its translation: CATSRDSVGTKYF.

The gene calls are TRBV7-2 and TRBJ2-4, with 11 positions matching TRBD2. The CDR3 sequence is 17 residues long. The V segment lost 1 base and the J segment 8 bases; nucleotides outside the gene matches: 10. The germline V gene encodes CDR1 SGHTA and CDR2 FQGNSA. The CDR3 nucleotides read TGTGCCAGCAGCTTAGTAGGTGCAGCTAGCGGGAGGTACATTCAGTACTTC. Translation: CASSLVGAASGRYIQYF.

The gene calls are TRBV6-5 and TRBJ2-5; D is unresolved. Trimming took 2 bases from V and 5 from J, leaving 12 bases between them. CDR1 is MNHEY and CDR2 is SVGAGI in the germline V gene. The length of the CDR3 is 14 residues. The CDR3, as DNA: TGTGCCAGCAGTTACCCGACCCCCGGGGAGACCCAGTACTTC. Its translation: CASSYPTPGETQYF.